This TCR beta chain was found in a study of T cell responses to AZD1222 COVID-19 vaccine (dated by TCRdb to about 2021). Study-wide context: A total of over 230 trial participants underwent TCR sequencing, of whom about 210 received two doses of AZD1222 and approximately 25 received two doses of the MenACWY control vaccine. Enrollment into the trials was organized by age into subgroups of 18-55, 56-69 and 70-plus years, and those subgroups contained approximately 160, 26 and 62 TCR-sequenced participants, respectively.

This clone was seen a single time. The specificity of this receptor is unknown. Qualities for individual bases were not recorded, and no much larger clone is one base off. The CDR3 regions of human TCRbeta chains were subjected to immunosequencing. Turning to the authors' computational methods: Repertoire TCRs were matched against a reference library of SARS-CoV-2-specific TCRs generated with the MIRA antigen-specificity platform. Breadth was defined as the fraction of unique TCRs that were SARS-CoV-2-associated. Depth was defined as the fraction of total T cells that were SARS-CoV-2-associated. Using the MIRA data, each spike-specific TCR was assigned both to the spike region to which the TCR was reactive and to a CD4 or CD8 class. Log10-transformed breadth and depth values were compared by one-way ANOVA with Sidak's multiple comparisons tests. TCRdb retrieved this table from immuneACCESS and kept in-frame rearrangements only. Not all clones are present; in checked studies, unresolved V genes account for under half, and no reason is known for the remainder. V and J calls and clone size are copied from that table; D and trimming were computed from the DNA. Within this sample are 250,000 to 300,000 clones, with about 94% of them counted one time only. Roughly 0.5% of the sample rests with the top ten.

According to the germline V gene, CDR1 reads SGHVS and CDR2 reads FQNEAQ. Relative to germline, V is missing 4 bases and J is missing 8 bases, with 12 bases of the junction outside any gene match. Reading from cysteine to phenylalanine, the CDR3 counts 16 amino acids. The DNA shown is the 48-base CDR3, in frame from base 1. The sample's time point label is to be understood as: about 28 days (+/-7) after the second vaccine dose. Because spike-specific TCR depth and breadth did not differ between the two schedules, AZD1222 recipients who got a second dose at roughly 4 weeks were pooled with those who got a second dose at roughly 12 weeks. Vaccinee samples came from UK trials COV001 and COV002, including a single-blind randomized controlled phase 2/3 trial of AZD1222 (ChAdOx1 nCoV-19) in healthy adults. For TCRbeta chain sequencing, PBMC samples from trial participants were taken at day 0 and at day 28 after the second dose.

The investigation overall reported the following: CD4 TCRs associated with the vaccine covered the entire spike protein, and the dominant responses were in regions 160-218 and 743-854. Because no day 14 peak-response samples were available, repertoires were characterized only after the peak T cell response. Participants were mostly white British and included more females than males, and it was suggested by the authors that clonal diversity may have been underestimated. In the small 56-69-year group, the increase in depth fell short of significance, most likely because of low power. After two AZD1222 doses, both the breadth and the depth of spike-specific TCRs were significantly higher than at day 0 and than in MenACWY recipients. Conclusions about previously exposed vaccinees are limited, since just 5 or 6 AZD1222 recipients were seropositive for SARS-CoV-2 at baseline. Epitopes outside the regions mutated in the B.1.351 and B.1.1.7 variants were reportedly recognized by nearly half of the unique spike-specific TCRs.

Specimen: peripheral blood, collected 28 days after the second AZD1222 dose. The rearrangement combines TRBV7-8 with TRBJ1-4; the central 8 bases match TRBD1. This sequence originates from an adult who received the AZD1222 COVID-19 vaccine. The nucleotide sequence reads TGTGCCAGCAGCTGGACAGGGCGGAAGTTGGAGGAAAAACTGTTTTTT. It is translated as CASSWTGRKLEEKLFF.